Listed below are T cell receptor beta chains from one sample, sequenced in a study of blood T cell repertoires in COVID-19. Assay used: immunoSEQ multiplex PCR; TCRdb lists only in-frame clones, some missing. The data hold about 59,000 clones, with around 81% observed a single time. The sequenced material came from peripheral blood. The origin of the receptors is an elderly woman with active or convalescent COVID-19. CDR3s include the opening cysteine and the closing phenylalanine or tryptophan. Fields, in order: D gene, V gene, CDR3 length, J gene, clone size, CDR3 protein, CDR3 DNA. The D gene is left open where the match is weak. For some rows the clone size is stated as once, few or many, or as a class when expanded; others skip it.

D: -; V: TRBV7-3; length: 15; J: TRBJ2-1; size: -; CDR3: CASSLDSSSYNEQFF; DNA: TGTGCCAGCAGCTTAGACTCCAGCTCCTACAATGAGCAGTTCTTC
D: -; V: TRBV7-2; length: 15; J: TRBJ1-5; size: -; CDR3: CASSTTAYSNQPQHF; DNA: TGTGCCAGCAGCACAACAGCCTATAGCAATCAGCCCCAGCATTTT
D: -; V: TRBV7-2; length: 12; J: TRBJ1-1; size: -; CDR3: CASSARGTEAFF; DNA: TGTGCCAGCAGCGCCAGGGGCACTGAAGCTTTCTTT
D: -; V: TRBV28; length: 14; J: TRBJ1-2; size: -; CDR3: CASSSHTQGNGYTF; DNA: TGTGCCAGCAGTTCCCATACTCAGGGCAATGGCTACACCTTC
D: -; V: TRBV19; length: 13; J: TRBJ1-6; size: -; CDR3: CASSIGGDSPLHF; DNA: TGTGCCAGTAGTATCGGGGGGGATTCACCCCTCCACTTT
D: -; V: TRBV9; length: 18; J: TRBJ2-3; size: -; CDR3: CASSVDGGRGSATDTQYF; DNA: TGTGCCAGCAGCGTAGATGGGGGCCGCGGGTCTGCCACAGATACGCAGTATTTT
D: TRBD1; V: TRBV5-6; length: 15; J: TRBJ1-6; size: -; CDR3: CASSPDRPLNSPLHF; DNA: TGTGCCAGCAGCCCGGACAGGCCGCTTAATTCACCCCTCCACTTT
D: TRBD2; V: TRBV9; length: 16; J: TRBJ2-1; size: -; CDR3: CASSAGGLAIPNEQFF; DNA: TGTGCCAGCAGCGCCGGGGGACTAGCGATTCCCAATGAGCAGTTCTTC
D: -; V: TRBV11-2; length: 13; J: TRBJ1-2; size: many; CDR3: CASSQDMRYGYTF; DNA: TGTGCCAGCAGCCAGGACATGCGCTATGGCTACACCTTC
D: -; V: TRBV21-1; length: 18; J: TRBJ2-3; size: -; CDR3: CASSNAIPGQASTDTQYF; DNA: TGTGCCAGCAGCAACGCAATACCGGGACAGGCAAGCACAGATACGCAGTATTTT
D: -; V: TRBV25-1; length: 16; J: TRBJ2-1; size: -; CDR3: CASSELGEGSYNEQFF; DNA: TGTGCCAGCAGTGAACTAGGCGAGGGCTCCTACAATGAGCAGTTCTTC
D: -; V: TRBV29-1; length: 12; J: TRBJ1-1; size: -; CDR3: CSVGQSNTEAFF; DNA: TGCAGCGTTGGGCAGTCGAACACTGAAGCTTTCTTT
D: -; V: TRBV4-2; length: 15; J: TRBJ1-3; size: -; CDR3: CASSQEFRPGDTIYF; DNA: TGTGCCAGCAGCCAAGAATTTAGGCCCGGGGACACCATATATTTT
D: -; V: TRBV6-2/TRBV6-3; length: 13; J: TRBJ2-5; size: -; CDR3: CASSIGRIETQYF; DNA: TGTGCCAGCAGTATTGGGAGAATAGAGACCCAGTACTTC
D: -; V: TRBV9; length: 13; J: TRBJ2-7; size: once; CDR3: CASAGTTTYEQYF; DNA: TGTGCCAGCGCTGGGACAACCACCTACGAGCAGTACTTC
D: -; V: TRBV5-1; length: 15; J: TRBJ1-1; size: once; CDR3: CASSLQRDGGTEAFF; DNA: TGCGCCAGCAGCTTGCAAAGGGACGGGGGGACTGAAGCTTTCTTT
D: -; V: TRBV28; length: 16; J: TRBJ2-7; size: -; CDR3: CASRTPGPSVAYEQYF; DNA: TGTGCCAGCAGAACACCGGGACCTAGCGTCGCCTACGAGCAGTACTTC
D: -; V: TRBV6-5; length: 12; J: TRBJ2-7; size: -; CDR3: CASSKGRGEQYF; DNA: TGTGCCAGCAGTAAGGGACGGGGGGAGCAGTACTTC
D: TRBD2; V: TRBV12-3/TRBV12-4; length: 13; J: TRBJ2-3; size: -; CDR3: CASSRLATDTQYF; DNA: TGTGCCAGCAGCAGACTAGCGACAGATACGCAGTATTTT
D: -; V: TRBV5-8; length: 13; J: TRBJ2-7; size: -; CDR3: CASSLIQNHEQYF; DNA: TGTGCCAGCAGCTTAATACAGAACCACGAGCAGTACTTC
D: -; V: TRBV12-3/TRBV12-4; length: 13; J: TRBJ1-4; size: -; CDR3: CASSKREDEKLFF; DNA: TGTGCCAGCAGTAAGAGGGAAGATGAAAAACTGTTTTTT
D: TRBD2; V: TRBV4-1; length: 17; J: TRBJ2-7; size: -; CDR3: CASSQVSGRGGLYEQYF; DNA: TGCGCCAGCAGCCAAGTATCCGGGCGGGGGGGCCTCTACGAGCAGTACTTC
D: -; V: TRBV19; length: 14; J: TRBJ1-6; size: -; CDR3: CASNKSSYNSPLHF; DNA: TGTGCCAGTAACAAAAGCTCCTATAATTCACCCCTCCACTTT
D: TRBD2; V: TRBV6-2/TRBV6-3; length: 21; J: TRBJ2-3; size: -; CDR3: CASSYSIPRSGLAEITDTQYF; DNA: TGTGCCAGCAGTTACTCGATCCCGCGCTCGGGACTAGCGGAAATCACAGATACGCAGTATTTT
D: TRBD1; V: TRBV3-1/TRBV3-2; length: 15; J: TRBJ2-7; size: -; CDR3: CASSQVQGAAHEQYF; DNA: TGTGCCAGCAGCCAAGTACAGGGGGCGGCACACGAGCAGTACTTC
D: TRBD1; V: TRBV2; length: 15; J: TRBJ2-2; size: -; CDR3: CASSRTGGGIGELFF; DNA: TGTGCCAGCAGTAGGACAGGGGGCGGGATCGGGGAGCTGTTTTTT
D: -; V: TRBV19; length: 17; J: TRBJ2-2; size: -; CDR3: CASSIYGIGGNTGELFF; DNA: TGTGCCAGTAGTATATACGGGATTGGAGGGAACACCGGGGAGCTGTTTTTT
D: -; V: TRBV7-3; length: 13; J: TRBJ1-6; size: -; CDR3: CASSPTRDSPLHF; DNA: TGTGCCAGCAGCCCGACGCGGGATTCACCCCTCCACTTT
D: -; V: TRBV28; length: 14; J: TRBJ1-1; size: -; CDR3: CASSFPTGMAEAFF; DNA: TGTGCCAGCAGTTTCCCGACAGGAATGGCTGAAGCTTTCTTT
D: TRBD1; V: TRBV25-1; length: 13; J: TRBJ1-5; size: -; CDR3: CASRQGKNQPQHF; DNA: TGTGCCAGCAGACAGGGGAAGAATCAGCCCCAGCATTTT
D: TRBD1; V: TRBV7-2; length: 15; J: TRBJ1-5; size: -; CDR3: CASSLGTGNLQPQHF; DNA: TGTGCCAGCAGCTTAGGGACAGGGAATCTACAGCCCCAGCATTTT
D: -; V: TRBV5-4; length: 15; J: TRBJ2-2; size: -; CDR3: CASSLAGVNTGELFF; DNA: TGTGCCAGCAGCTTGGCAGGGGTGAACACCGGGGAGCTGTTTTTT
D: -; V: TRBV7-8; length: 16; J: TRBJ1-4; size: once; CDR3: CASSLAGGQGNEKLFF; DNA: TGTGCCAGCAGCTTAGCGGGTGGCCAGGGCAATGAAAAACTGTTTTTT
D: TRBD1; V: TRBV15; length: 17; J: TRBJ1-3; size: few; CDR3: CATSVGQGLSSGNTIYF; DNA: TGTGCCACCAGCGTCGGACAGGGACTTAGCTCTGGAAACACCATATATTTT
D: TRBD1; V: TRBV5-1; length: 14; J: TRBJ2-2; size: -; CDR3: CARTDRGTVGELFF; DNA: TGCGCCAGAACGGACAGGGGAACGGTCGGGGAGCTGTTTTTT
D: TRBD1; V: TRBV18; length: 14; J: TRBJ2-7; size: -; CDR3: CASSPGQGSYEQYF; DNA: TGTGCCAGCTCACCCGGACAGGGATCCTACGAGCAGTACTTC
D: -; V: TRBV2; length: 15; J: TRBJ1-6; size: -; CDR3: CASSELGTDNSPLHF; DNA: TGTGCCAGCAGTGAATTAGGAACAGATAATTCACCCCTCCACTTT
D: TRBD1; V: TRBV19; length: 15; J: TRBJ1-1; size: -; CDR3: CASSGGQGLNTEAFF; DNA: TGTGCCAGTAGTGGAGGACAGGGGCTGAACACTGAAGCTTTCTTT
D: TRBD1; V: TRBV5-3; length: 16; J: TRBJ1-3; size: -; CDR3: CAAGTGDSYSGNTIYF; DNA: TGTGCCGCTGGGACAGGGGACTCTTACTCTGGAAACACCATATATTTT
D: -; V: TRBV5-1; length: 14; J: TRBJ1-1; size: -; CDR3: CASQSEPTVTEAFF; DNA: TGCGCCAGTCAATCCGAACCGACAGTCACTGAAGCTTTCTTT
D: TRBD1; V: TRBV18; length: 13; J: TRBJ1-2; size: -; CDR3: CASSPGQGVGYTF; DNA: TGTGCCAGCTCACCCGGACAGGGGGTAGGCTACACCTTC
D: TRBD2; V: TRBV5-1; length: 15; J: TRBJ2-1; size: -; CDR3: CARSGAGGPYNEQFF; DNA: TGCGCCCGCAGTGGGGCGGGGGGGCCCTACAATGAGCAGTTCTTC
D: -; V: TRBV19; length: 14; J: TRBJ2-5; size: -; CDR3: CASRGRTGQETQYF; DNA: TGTGCCAGTAGGGGAAGGACGGGACAAGAGACCCAGTACTTC
D: -; V: TRBV27; length: 14; J: TRBJ2-2; size: few; CDR3: CASSLGQTTGELFF; DNA: TGTGCCAGCAGTCTCGGACAGACCACCGGGGAGCTGTTTTTT
D: -; V: TRBV14; length: 16; J: TRBJ1-3; size: -; CDR3: CASSQDGGRRGNTIYF; DNA: TGTGCCAGCAGCCAAGATGGAGGGCGGCGGGGAAACACCATATATTTT
D: -; V: TRBV28; length: 13; J: TRBJ2-7; size: -; CDR3: CASSLGGFYEQYF; DNA: TGTGCCAGCAGTTTAGGAGGTTTTTACGAGCAGTACTTC
D: -; V: TRBV6-1; length: 14; J: TRBJ2-2; size: -; CDR3: CASSELRGTGELFF; DNA: TGTGCCAGCAGTGAATTAAGGGGAACCGGGGAGCTGTTTTTT
D: -; V: TRBV20-1; length: 11; J: TRBJ1-2; size: -; CDR3: CSAPGGFGYTF; DNA: TGCAGTGCCCCGGGGGGATTCGGCTACACCTTC
D: TRBD1; V: TRBV15; length: 16; J: TRBJ1-3; size: few; CDR3: CATSSRDRDSGNTIYF; DNA: TGTGCCACCAGCAGCCGGGACAGGGACTCTGGAAACACCATATATTTT
D: -; V: TRBV14; length: 15; J: TRBJ2-1; size: once; CDR3: CASSLGRGFDNEQFF; DNA: TGTGCCAGCAGCCTAGGAAGGGGGTTCGACAATGAGCAGTTCTTC
D: -; V: TRBV3-1/TRBV3-2; length: 13; J: TRBJ2-5; size: -; CDR3: CASSQEPRGDRNF; DNA: TGTGCCAGCAGCCAAGAGCCTCGGGGAGATCGGAACTTC